This T cell receptor (beta chain) emerged from a study of blood T cells in healthy people across ages. Details on this clonotype: Its antigen remains unknown.

Study-wide points: Expanded clonotype changes were possibly confounded by unknown donor CMV status. TCR beta diversity per million T cells fell roughly linearly with age.

The second PCR ran roughly 6 to 12 cycles with a sample-barcoded 5' primer and J-beta primers. TCRdb processed the 5' RACE reads anew with MiXCR; each CDR3 protein has one entry. Of 890,000 or so distinct CDR3 sequences listed, around 68% are singletons. The donors, healthy Caucasians from Russia, were aged roughly 6 to 90. Every donor gave ten milliliters of peripheral blood. CDR3 length: 19 amino acids. V was pared by 2 bases and J by 0 bases, with 6 bases of the junction left unmatched. The sequenced material came from blood. V gene TRBV12-3 or TRBV12-4 combines with J gene TRBJ2-4; TRBD2 aligns across 14 bases. This TCR came from a man aged 30 to 45 in good health. The DNA for the CDR3 is TGTGCCAGCAGTTTATGGACTAGCGGGGGGTTTCTAGCCAAAAACATTCAGTACTTC. Protein product: CASSLWTSGGFLAKNIQYF.